One sample yielded the 30 T cell receptor beta chains listed below, sequenced in a study of cytomegalovirus exposure and HLA in healthy donors. Both 60 Vbeta primers and 13 Jbeta primers went into the PCR. The table came from immunoSEQ multiplex PCR; TCRdb's copy has only in-frame clones and leaves some out. This sample has about 89,000 clones; about 80% occur once, and the top ten carry about 1.4%. Material: PBMCs. The receptors originated from a male donor in good health and CMV-seronegative.

With regard to this clone: At the DNA level, this CDR3 is encoded by other sequences in the same sample as well. The J gene is TRBJ2-7, the V gene TRBV4-3; 9 bases line up with TRBD1. Germline CDR1 LGHNA, CDR2 YSLEER. J was trimmed by 1 base and V by 4 bases; bases with no gene match: 2. The CDR3 contains 14 residues. The CDR3 spells CASSPGQGSYEQYF. The CDR3 DNA reads TGCGCCAGCAGCCCGGGACAGGGATCCTACGAGCAGTACTTC.

V gene TRBV9 combines with J gene TRBJ2-7; 11 positions agree with TRBD2. CDR3 length equals 19 residues. The V segment lost 0 bases and the J segment 2 bases; nucleotides outside the gene matches: 13. Germline CDR1 and CDR2: SGDLS and YYNGEE. Here the CDR3 reads CASSVGDGTSGRAPYEQYF. In nucleotides, the CDR3 is TGTGCCAGCAGCGTAGGAGACGGGACTAGCGGAAGGGCACCCTACGAGCAGTACTTC.

The chain carries TRBV27 and TRBJ1-6; D uncertain. Germline V CDR1 and CDR2: MNHEY, SMNVEV (reference sequence). The CDR3 covers 12 residues. V lost 8 bases, J lost 5 bases, and 7 bases lay in between. CDR3 DNA: TGTGCCAGCGGTTCAAATAATTCACCCCTCCACTTT. This sequence encodes CASGSNNSPLHF.

Concerning this clone itself: Other DNA sequences in this specimen translate into the identical CDR3. This chain connects TRBV19 to TRBJ1-2; weak D call: TRBD1 (5 bases). CDR1 is LNHDA, CDR2 SQIVND, per germline (reference sequence). CDR3 length: 14 residues. Between the trimmed V and J ends, which lost 3 bases and 7 bases, there was a span of 15 bases. In DNA, the CDR3 is TGTGCCAGTAGTATCAGCCCGTACAGGACTGGCTACACCTTC. Its protein product is CASSISPYRTGYTF.

This chain uses TRBV30 with TRBJ1-4; D might be TRBD1 (5 bases). Trimming removed 5 bases at V and 5 bases at J, with 9 bases between. Germline V gene data show CDR1 as GTSNPN and CDR2 as SVGIG (reference sequence). The CDR3 has 12 amino acids. CDR3 bases: TGTGCCTGGGCAGCAGGGAATGAAAAACTGTTTTTT. Translation gives CAWAAGNEKLFF. The whole variable domain, filled in from reference TRBV30 and TRBJ1-4, reads SQTIHQWPATLVQPVGSPLSLECTVEGTSNPNLYWYRQAAGRGLQLLFYSVGIGQISSEVPQNLSASRPQDRQFILSSKKLLLSDSGFYLCAWAAGNEKLFFGSGTQLSVL.

V gene TRBV7-2 combines with J gene TRBJ2-2, with D perhaps matching TRBD2 (6 bases). The CDR3 consists of 16 residues. Trimming took 7 bases from V and 5 from J, leaving 20 bases between them. CDR1 SGHTA and CDR2 FQGNSA come from the germline V gene. The CDR3 DNA sequence: TGTGCCAGCATCCCAGGCGGGGCTCGGAGGACCGGGGAGCTGTTTTTT. Residues: CASIPGGARRTGELFF.

V and J are TRBV4-1 and TRBJ1-6; D is possibly TRBD1 (6 bases). CDR1 MGHRA and CDR2 YSYEKL come from the germline V gene. The V and J ends lost 4 bases and 8 bases respectively, with 9 bases between them. The CDR3 loop spans 13 amino acids. The CDR3 nucleotides are TGCGCCAGCAGCCCCAACAGGGATTCACCCCTCCACTTT. This encodes CASSPNRDSPLHF.

The chain has TRBV29-1 and TRBJ1-1; 7 nucleotides match TRBD1. CDR1 is SQVTM and CDR2 is ANQGSEA in the germline V gene. This CDR3 is built from 15 residues. V lost 4 bases to trimming and J lost 4 bases; unmatched junction nucleotides: 12. The CDR3 DNA sequence: TGCAGCGTTGTGGGGAGCGAGTCAGGGGGCACTGAAGCTTTCTTT. Amino acids: CSVVGSESGGTEAFF.

This sequence joins TRBV6-4 and TRBJ2-2; the D gene is possibly TRBD1 (6 bases). In germline, CDR1 is MRHNA, CDR2 SNTAGT. This CDR3 is built from 17 residues. Trimming removed 0 bases at V and 2 bases at J, with 13 bases between. The CDR3: CASSDSPGHLNTGELFF. The CDR3 nucleotides read TGTGCCAGCAGTGACTCTCCGGGACACCTAAACACCGGGGAGCTGTTTTTT.

This chain links TRBV10-2 with TRBJ2-7, with D possibly being TRBD2 (6 bases). The CDR3 totals 14 residues. Germline V gene sequence: CDR1 WSHSY, CDR2 SAAADI. V gave up 3 bases and J gave up 7 bases, with 16 bases separating them. For the CDR3, the DNA is TGCGCCAGCAGTGATGGAGGGGCCCTATGGGAGCAGTACTTC. Translation: CASSDGGALWEQYF.

The rearrangement joins TRBV7-2 to TRBJ2-3; D not resolved. The germline CDR1 and CDR2 sequences are SGHTA and FQGNSA. Trimming cost V 8 bases and J 3 bases, with 15 bases left between them. The CDR3 spans 14 residues. The CDR3 sequence is CASRSAGRTDTQYF. The CDR3 DNA sequence: TGTGCCAGCCGCTCGGCAGGTCGGACAGATACGCAGTATTTT.

V is TRBV10-3 and J is TRBJ1-1; D possibly corresponds to TRBD1 (5 bases). CDR1 ENHRY and CDR2 SYGVKD come from the germline V gene. This CDR3 spans 16 amino acids. V lost 0 bases and J 5 bases, leaving 16 bases between the germline ends. CDR3: CAISESRGGARTEAFF. CDR3 nucleotides: TGTGCCATCAGTGAGTCGAGGGGAGGGGCGAGGACTGAAGCTTTCTTT.

The V call is TRBV27, the J call TRBJ2-1, with 14 bases identical to TRBD2. Germline V gene lookup returns CDR1 MNHEY and CDR2 SMNVEV (reference sequence). J was trimmed by 8 bases and V by 3 bases; bases with no gene match: 6. This CDR3 is 16 amino acids long. The CDR3 region is CASSLVGTSGSYEQFF. The CDR3 nucleotides are TGTGCCAGCAGTTTGGTCGGGACTAGCGGGAGTTATGAGCAGTTCTTC.

The V and J genes are TRBV6-6 and TRBJ1-2, with D possibly matching TRBD1 (5 bases). The CDR3 length is 11 residues. V was trimmed by 6 bases and J by 10 bases, leaving 12 bases between them. Germline V gene data show CDR1 as MNHNY and CDR2 as SVGAGI (reference sequence). The CDR3 loop is CASSHGGTYTF. In DNA, the CDR3 is TGTGCCAGCAGCCACGGGGGTACCTACACCTTC.

The chain uses TRBV28 and TRBJ1-2; weak D call: TRBD1 (5 bases). CDR1 and CDR2 (germline): MDHEN, SYDVKM. The CDR3 has 18 amino acids. Trimming cost V 5 bases and J 3 bases, with 25 bases left between them. In nucleotides, the CDR3 is TGTGCCAGCAGTGCACTCGGCGGGGGACTCTGGGCGGACTATGGCTACACCTTC. Its translation is CASSALGGGLWADYGYTF.

The chain uses TRBV27 and TRBJ2-2; 14 nucleotides match TRBD2. V trimming: 5 bases; J trimming: 7 bases; junction bases outside the gene matches: 15. This CDR3 is built from 19 residues. The V gene's germline CDR1 is MNHEY and CDR2 SMNVEV (reference sequence). CDR3 DNA: TGTGCCAGCAGTACCGGACTAGCGGGGGGCCCCCGGGGACTCGGGGAGCTGTTTTTT. This translates into CASSTGLAGGPRGLGELFF.

This clone was seen more than once but under ten times. The chain uses TRBV6-5 and TRBJ1-2, with D possibly TRBD1 on 6 matching bases. V was pared by 4 bases and J by 2 bases, with 17 bases between. This CDR3 is 16 amino acids long. CDR1 and CDR2 from the germline V gene are MNHEY and SVGAGI. The CDR3 sequence: CASSSYARGPNYGYTF. CDR3 nucleotide sequence: TGTGCCAGCAGTTCATACGCCAGGGGTCCCAACTATGGCTACACCTTC.

Here the CDR3 DNA reads TGTGCCAGCAGCCCCCGCGAGGGGACTAGCGGGAGCCCGGGCTACGAGCAGTACTTC. Encoded protein: CASSPREGTSGSPGYEQYF. The chain is built from TRBV9 and TRBJ2-7; 14 nucleotides agree with TRBD2. From germline, CDR1 is SGDLS and CDR2 YYNGEE. V shed 4 bases, J shed 3 bases, and the junction held 15 bases outside the gene matches. This CDR3 region has 19 residues.

The chain combines TRBV7-9 with TRBJ1-2; TRBD1 agrees at 10 bases. Germline CDR1 is SEHNR and CDR2 is FQNEAQ (reference sequence). The CDR3 has 15 residues. V dropped 4 bases and J dropped 10; count of bases not matched to a gene: 12. CDR3 protein: CASSSSGTGALDYTF. CDR3 nucleotide sequence: TGTGCCAGCAGCTCGTCCGGGACAGGGGCGTTAGACTACACCTTC.

This clone was observed a handful of times. This chain uses TRBV19 with TRBJ2-7; 7 bases align to TRBD1. V was pared by 5 bases and J by 3 bases, with 7 bases of the junction left unmatched. CDR3 length: 14 residues. In germline, CDR1 is LNHDA, CDR2 SQIVND (reference sequence). The CDR3 DNA reads TGTGCCAGTAGTGGCAGGGGGTTTAACTACGAGCAGTACTTC. It codes for CASSGRGFNYEQYF. The full variable domain, its missing parts supplied by reference TRBV19 and TRBJ2-7, is DGGITQSPKYLFRKEGQNVTLSCEQNLNHDAMYWYRQDPGQGLRLIYYSQIVNDFQKGDIAEGYSVSREKKESFPLTVTSAQKNPTAFYLCASSGRGFNYEQYFGPGTRLTVT.

The chain's CDR3 is CASGGGAFTDTQYF. The CDR3 DNA follows: TGCGCCAGCGGCGGGGGGGCTTTCACAGATACGCAGTATTTT. The chain is built from TRBV4-1 and TRBJ2-3; 9 bases match TRBD2. The CDR3 is 14 amino acids. In germline, CDR1 is MGHRA, CDR2 YSYEKL. J lost 2 bases, V lost 8 bases, and 5 bases had no gene match.

The chain employs TRBV29-1 and TRBJ2-3; 10 nucleotides align to TRBD1. CDR1 is SQVTM, CDR2 ANQGSEA, per germline. V lost 7 bases, J lost 6 bases, and 13 bases stayed unmatched. This CDR3 region has 15 residues. This chain's CDR3 is CSARQGASLGDTQYF. CDR3 sequence (DNA): TGCAGCGCACGACAGGGGGCATCCCTCGGGGATACGCAGTATTTT.

The chain combines TRBV2 with TRBJ1-5; tentatively, D is TRBD1 (5 bases). V was shortened by 6 bases and J by 7 bases, with 16 bases between the two germline ends. There are 14 residues in the CDR3. Germline CDR1 is SNHLY and CDR2 is FYNNEI. CDR3 in DNA: TGTGCCAGCAGCTTTTCGGAGGGGAAGCAGCCCCAGCATTTT. It translates to CASSFSEGKQPQHF.

This rearrangement joins TRBV28 to TRBJ2-3; D is uncertain. In germline, CDR1 is MDHEN, CDR2 SYDVKM. Trimming pared 6 bases from V and 2 bases from J, leaving 6 bases between. The CDR3 extends over 12 amino acids. The CDR3 loop reads CASSRYTDTQYF. DNA of the CDR3: TGTGCCAGCAGCCGTTACACAGATACGCAGTATTTT.

V gene TRBV7-9 combines with J gene TRBJ1-6; D uncertain. The CDR3 runs to 16 residues. Germline CDR1 and CDR2: SEHNR and FQNEAQ (reference sequence). V dropped 2 bases and J dropped 7 bases, with 15 bases sitting between them. CDR3 amino acids: CASSLIGSPLNSPLHF. CDR3 coding DNA: TGTGCCAGCAGCTTAATCGGGTCTCCGTTAAATTCACCCCTCCACTTT.

V is TRBV30 and J is TRBJ1-3; possible D gene TRBD1, 5 bases. The CDR3 has 16 amino acids. Germline V gives CDR1 GTSNPN, CDR2 SVGIG (reference sequence). V was trimmed by 2 bases and J by 3 bases, leaving 17 bases between them. This chain's CDR3 is CAWSPGDRYGGNTIYF. CDR3 DNA sequence: TGTGCCTGGAGTCCGGGGGACCGCTATGGTGGAAACACCATATATTTT.

This clone was found once. The rearrangement uses TRBV18 and TRBJ1-1, with D unclear. CDR1 KGHSH and CDR2 LQKENI come from the germline V gene. This CDR3 comprises 13 residues. V lost 3 bases and J 1 base, leaving 6 bases between the germline ends. The CDR3 region has the DNA TGTGCCAGCTCACCCCAGGCGAACACTGAAGCTTTCTTT. This codes for CASSPQANTEAFF.

The table lists this clone with a few counts. The chain combines TRBV15 with TRBJ2-3, with 8 bases matching TRBD2. The CDR3 spans 19 residues. After removal of 0 bases from V and 0 bases from J, the junction contained 11 bases not matched to a gene. CDR1 is LNHNV, CDR2 YYDKDF, per germline (reference sequence). CDR3 amino acids: CATSRDYASGTSSTDTQYF. The DNA for the CDR3 is TGTGCCACCAGCAGAGATTACGCGTCGGGGACTAGTAGCACAGATACGCAGTATTTT.

This chain links TRBV4-3 with TRBJ2-7, with D possibly matching TRBD1 (6 bases). This CDR3 comprises 18 residues. Per germline, CDR1 LGHNA and CDR2 YSLEER. With 1 base removed from V and 0 bases from J, the gap between germline ends came to 19 bases. CDR3 amino acids: CASSQVPKVGQSSYEQYF. Written as DNA, the CDR3 is TGCGCCAGCAGCCAAGTGCCCAAGGTTGGACAGAGCTCCTACGAGCAGTACTTC.

The V call is TRBV28, the J call TRBJ2-3; 7 positions match TRBD2. Germline V gives CDR1 MDHEN, CDR2 SYDVKM. The CDR3 is 18 amino acids. With V trimmed by 2 bases and J by 4 bases, 15 bases remained unmatched. CDR3 region: CASSLLALKGGPADTQYF. The CDR3, as DNA: TGTGCCAGCAGTTTACTAGCGTTGAAGGGAGGGCCCGCAGATACGCAGTATTTT.